A single sample is the source of the 21 T cell receptor beta chains below, sequenced in a study of cytomegalovirus exposure and HLA in healthy donors (dated 2017 in TCRdb). The library relied on the immunoSEQ multiplex PCR assay. The immuneACCESS repertoire file appears here via TCRdb, limited to in-frame rearrangements. These files lack a portion of the clones; in checked studies, under half of the deficit traces to unresolved V genes, and the cause of the others is not known. This sample lists about 140,000 clones; just under 85% were detected once. 30% of the sample comes from the top ten. The sequencing input was PBMCs. All receptors come from a young man in good health and CMV-seropositive.

This chain joins TRBV5-4 and TRBJ2-5, with TRBD1 identical over 9 bases. CDR3 length equals 15 residues. The germline gives CDR1 SGHNT, CDR2 YYREEE (reference sequence). After removal of 5 bases from V and 1 base from J, the junction contained 6 bases not matched to a gene. The DNA of the CDR3 is TGTGCCAGCAGTTCCGGGACAGGGATCCAAGAGACCCAGTACTTC. This encodes CASSSGTGIQETQYF. The variable domain in full, completed from reference TRBV5-4 and TRBJ2-5, reads ETGVTQSPTHLIKTRGQQVTLRCSSQSGHNTVSWYQQALGQGPQFIFQYYREEENGRGNFPPRFSGLQFPNYSSELNVNALELDDSALYLCASSSGTGIQETQYFGPGTRLLVL.

The genes are TRBV12-5 and TRBJ1-5; tentative D call: TRBD1 (6 bases). The CDR3 extends over 19 amino acids. The V gene lost 1 base and the J gene lost 5 bases, with 24 bases spanning the gap. The germline gives CDR1 LGHNT, CDR2 FRNRAP. CDR3 bases: TGTGCTAGTGGTTTGGACCCGAGGGGGGGCCTAGCCTCCTATCAGCCCCAGCATTTT. Translating it yields CASGLDPRGGLASYQPQHF.

J is TRBJ2-5 and V is TRBV10-2, with 10 bases lining up with TRBD2. From germline, CDR1 is WSHSY and CDR2 SAAADI. The V and J ends lost 6 bases and 5 bases, in that order; junction bases with no gene match: 6. The CDR3 spans 14 residues. The CDR3 DNA sequence: TGCGCCAGCAGAGCGGGGGGGCTCCGGGAGACCCAGTACTTC. This gives the protein CASRAGGLRETQYF.

This clone was seen just once. The rearrangement joins TRBV27 to TRBJ2-7, with TRBD2 matching over 8 bases. The germline V gene has CDR1 MNHEY and CDR2 SMNVEV (reference sequence). This CDR3 comprises 13 residues. V shed 4 bases and J 2 bases; nucleotides not matched to a gene: 1. Written as DNA, the CDR3 is TGTGCCAGCAGTTCGGGACTAGCCTACGAGCAGTACTTC. Translated, it gives CASSSGLAYEQYF.

This clone was counted only a few times. The rearrangement joins TRBV6-5 to TRBJ1-1; 7 bases line up with TRBD1. The CDR3 extends over 14 amino acids. V gave up 6 bases and J gave up 4 bases; unmatched junction bases: 8. In germline, CDR1 is MNHEY, CDR2 SVGAGI. CDR3: CASRTDRVATEAFF. CDR3 in DNA: TGTGCCAGCAGAACTGACAGGGTAGCCACTGAAGCTTTCTTT.

The chain links TRBV7-9 to TRBJ2-5; 13 bases fit TRBD2. In germline, CDR1 is SEHNR, CDR2 FQNEAQ (reference sequence). This CDR3 region has 16 residues. Trimming at V came to 5 bases and at J to 4 bases, leaving 7 bases not matched to a gene. Here the CDR3 reads CASSPRTSGRGETQYF. The CDR3 DNA is TGTGCCAGCAGCCCCCGGACTAGCGGGAGAGGAGAGACCCAGTACTTC.

The rearrangement joins TRBV6-6 to TRBJ1-2, with TRBD1 as a possible D gene (5 bases). Looked up from germline, CDR1 is MNHNY and CDR2 is SVGAGI (reference sequence). This CDR3 is built from 15 residues. V shed 5 bases and J shed 1 base, with 14 bases lying between them. The CDR3 is CASSDPGDSNYGYTF. The CDR3 DNA is TGTGCCAGCAGTGACCCCGGAGACAGTAACTATGGCTACACCTTC.

This sequence joins TRBV9 and TRBJ2-2, with 10 bases matching TRBD1. Germline V lookup: CDR1 SGDLS, CDR2 YYNGEE. Trimming at V came to 4 bases and at J to 3 bases, leaving 3 bases not matched to a gene. The CDR3 extends over 15 amino acids. The CDR3 is CASSSTGGDTGELFF. The CDR3 nucleotides are TGTGCCAGCAGCTCGACAGGGGGCGACACCGGGGAGCTGTTTTTT.

The chain uses TRBV5-4 and TRBJ1-2; no clear D. Germline assignment: CDR1 SGHNT and CDR2 YYREEE (reference sequence). V was trimmed by 2 bases and J by 1 base, leaving 6 bases between them. The CDR3 extends over 13 amino acids. The CDR3 loop reads CASSFQNNYGYTF. The DNA for the CDR3 is TGTGCCAGCAGCTTTCAGAATAACTATGGCTACACCTTC.

This clone was seen just once. The V and J genes are TRBV7-2 and TRBJ2-5, with 7 nucleotides matching TRBD1. The CDR3 runs to 15 residues. Germline-derived CDR1 and CDR2 are SGHTA and FQGNSA. The V gene end was trimmed by 5 bases and the J gene end by 1 base; junction bases not matched to a gene: 7. In DNA form, the CDR3 reads TGTGCCAGCAGCAGAGGGGGACAGTCCCAAGAGACCCAGTACTTC. Translation gives CASSRGGQSQETQYF.

J is TRBJ2-1 and V is TRBV2, with 9 positions matching TRBD2. Trimming cost V 1 base and J 1 base; bases outside gene matches: 14. The CDR3 loop spans 20 amino acids. Germline values: CDR1 SNHLY, CDR2 FYNNEI. The CDR3 sequence: CASSEEEVSGSRRSYNEQFF. CDR3 bases: TGTGCCAGCAGTGAAGAAGAAGTTAGCGGGAGTAGGAGGTCCTACAATGAGCAGTTCTTC.

The rearrangement links TRBV27 to TRBJ2-3; TRBD1 might be the D (6 bases). The V end was cut by 0 bases, the J end by 2 bases, with 18 bases between. Germline CDR1 and CDR2: MNHEY and SMNVEV (reference sequence). The CDR3 is 18 residues long. DNA of the CDR3: TGTGCCAGCAGTTTATCTCCCCCCCCAGGGGATTACACAGATACGCAGTATTTT. It specifies CASSLSPPPGDYTDTQYF.

This clone was detected once. The rearrangement links TRBV5-4 to TRBJ2-3; 10 nucleotides line up with TRBD2. The J segment lost 1 base and the V segment lost 4 bases, leaving 9 bases of the junction unmatched. Per germline, CDR1 SGHNT and CDR2 YYREEE (reference sequence). There are 17 residues in the CDR3. The CDR3 sequence: CASSPPSLAGGTDTQYF. For the CDR3, the DNA is TGTGCCAGCAGCCCGCCTAGTCTAGCGGGGGGCACAGATACGCAGTATTTT.

This chain connects TRBV6-4 to TRBJ2-3, with D tentatively TRBD2 (6 bases). Germline V gene lookup returns CDR1 MRHNA and CDR2 SNTAGT. The CDR3 totals 14 residues. The ends were cut back, 3 bases at V and 2 bases at J, with 9 bases in the middle. CDR3 sequence reads: CASSEGRDTDTQYF. CDR3 nucleotide sequence: TGTGCCAGCAGTGAAGGGCGGGACACAGATACGCAGTATTTT.

The chain joins TRBV18 to TRBJ2-7; 11 bases agree with TRBD2. V shed 2 bases and J 4 bases; nucleotides not matched to a gene: 10. The germline V gene encodes CDR1 KGHSH and CDR2 LQKENI. The CDR3 length is 17 residues. Here the CDR3 reads CASSPITSGSFLYEQYF. The CDR3, as DNA: TGTGCCAGCTCACCAATTACTAGCGGGAGCTTTTTGTACGAGCAGTACTTC.

The chain combines TRBV7-2 with TRBJ2-3; possible D gene TRBD1, 6 bases. Trimming took off 5 bases at V and 5 bases at J, with 14 bases between the two ends. The CDR3 sequence is 14 residues long. Per the germline V gene, CDR1 is SGHTA and CDR2 is FQGNSA. CDR3 nucleotides: TGTGCCAGCAGCGGCCAGGGGTACCAAGATACGCAGTATTTT. Its translation: CASSGQGYQDTQYF. Using reference TRBV7-2 and TRBJ2-3 for the parts outside the CDR3, the full variable domain is GAGVSQSPSNKVTEKGKDVELRCDPISGHTALYWYRQSLGQGLEFLIYFQGNSAPDKSGLPSDRFSAERTGGSVSTLTIQRTQQEDSAVYLCASSGQGYQDTQYFGPGTRLTVL.

This chain uses TRBV7-7 with TRBJ2-1; 8 bases are shared with TRBD1. Germline V lookup: CDR1 SSHAT, CDR2 FNYEAQ (reference sequence). CDR3 length: 15 amino acids. The V and J ends lost 3 bases and 8 bases, in that order; junction bases with no gene match: 9. CDR3: CASSLRTGISDEQFF. Written as DNA, the CDR3 is TGTGCCAGCAGCTTGAGGACAGGGATCAGCGATGAGCAGTTCTTC.

This chain joins TRBV25-1 and TRBJ1-1, with 8 bases identical to TRBD1. Germline V gene sequence: CDR1 MGHDK, CDR2 SYGVNS. This CDR3 spans 16 amino acids. V lost 5 bases and J lost 8; bases outside the gene matches: 16. The CDR3 bases are TGTGCCAGCAGTCGGACTGACAGGGGAGTGTATGTAGAAGCTTTCTTT. This sequence encodes CASSRTDRGVYVEAFF.

The chain couples TRBV27 to TRBJ1-1; 12 bases match TRBD1. The germline V gene encodes CDR1 MNHEY and CDR2 SMNVEV (reference sequence). With V trimmed by 4 bases and J by 2 bases, 2 bases remained unmatched. The CDR3 covers 15 residues. The CDR3 nucleotides are TGTGCCAGCAGTTCAGGGACAGGGGGCAACACTGAAGCTTTCTTT. It translates to CASSSGTGGNTEAFF.

The V and J genes are TRBV7-3 and TRBJ2-7; 8 nucleotides align to TRBD2. The V gene's germline CDR1 is SGHTA and CDR2 FQGTGA. The trim removed 5 bases at V and 8 bases at J, leaving 14 bases unmatched. CDR3 length equals 15 residues. Here the CDR3 reads CASSPSGSGDPQQYF. The CDR3 nucleotides read TGTGCCAGCAGCCCCTCGGGTAGCGGGGATCCCCAGCAGTACTTC.

The chain carries TRBV11-3 and TRBJ2-1; 7 bases are shared with TRBD1. CDR3 size: 13 residues. Germline V gene data show CDR1 as SGHNT and CDR2 as YENEEA. V shed 8 bases and J 2 bases; nucleotides not matched to a gene: 3. The CDR3 region is CASGQGAYNEQFF. The CDR3 DNA sequence: TGTGCCAGCGGGCAGGGGGCCTACAATGAGCAGTTCTTC. Full variable domain (outside the CDR3, taken from reference TRBV11-3 and TRBJ2-1): EAGVVQSPRYKIIEKKQPVAFWCNPISGHNTLYWYLQNLGQGPELLIRYENEEAVDDSQLPKDRFSAERLKGVDSTLKIQPAELGDSAVYLCASGQGAYNEQFFGPGTRLTVL.